The clone carrying this T cell receptor beta chain was detected many times. Antigen unknown. These data belong to a study of Graves' ophthalmopathy and Graves' hyperthyroidism. Study observations and caveats: Most clonotypes expanded in thyroid above 0.001 frequency were present in blood too.

V shed 1 base and J shed 4 bases, with 14 bases lying between them. The CDR3 length is 16 residues. Germline V gene lookup returns CDR1 LNHNV and CDR2 YYDKDF (reference sequence). From RNA, the CDR3 regions of TCR beta chains were amplified and sequenced. Second-round multiplex PCR came after a first-round RT-PCR that employed HTBI primers. One entry per CDR3 protein results from TCRdb running MiXCR on the multiplex PCR reads. This table holds roughly 480,000 distinct CDR3 sequences, under 15% found once. Certain patients were not enrolled. These were patients with other autoimmune diseases, uncontrolled infections, pregnancy or lactation. The authors used Ficoll-Paque density gradient centrifugation to separate PBMCs. The input was approximately 9.3 ml of fresh peripheral blood.

The clonotype comes from a woman aged 30 to 39 with Graves' ophthalmopathy. The V gene is TRBV15, the J gene TRBJ1-5; a weak D match, TRBD1 (5 bases). Sequences were obtained from blood. The CDR3 sequence: CATSRAPGLGNQPQHF. In DNA, the CDR3 is TGTGCCACCAGCAGAGCCCCGGGACTGGGGAATCAGCCCCAGCATTTT.